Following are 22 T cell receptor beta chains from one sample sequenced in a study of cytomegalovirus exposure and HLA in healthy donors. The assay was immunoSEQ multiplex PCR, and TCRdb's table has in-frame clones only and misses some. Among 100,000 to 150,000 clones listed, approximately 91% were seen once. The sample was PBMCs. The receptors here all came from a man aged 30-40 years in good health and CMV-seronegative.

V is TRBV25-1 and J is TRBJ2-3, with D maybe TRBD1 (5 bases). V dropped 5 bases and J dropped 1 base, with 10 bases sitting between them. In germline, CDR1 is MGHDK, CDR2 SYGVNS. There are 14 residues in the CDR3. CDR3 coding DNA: TGTGCCAGCAGTTCAGGGTACGGCACAGATACGCAGTATTTT. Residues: CASSSGYGTDTQYF.

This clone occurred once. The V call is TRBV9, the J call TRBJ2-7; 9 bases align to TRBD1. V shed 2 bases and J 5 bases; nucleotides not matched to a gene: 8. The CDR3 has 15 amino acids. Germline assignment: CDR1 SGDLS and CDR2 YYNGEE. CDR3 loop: CASSVLPGQGDEQYF. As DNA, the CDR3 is TGTGCCAGCAGCGTCCTACCGGGACAGGGTGACGAGCAGTACTTC.

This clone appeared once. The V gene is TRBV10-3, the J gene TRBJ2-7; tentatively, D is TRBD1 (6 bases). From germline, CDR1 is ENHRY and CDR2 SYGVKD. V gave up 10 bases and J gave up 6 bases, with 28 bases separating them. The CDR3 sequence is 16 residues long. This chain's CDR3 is CASKSAQGSFSTEQYF. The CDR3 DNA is TGTGCCAGCAAAAGTGCACAGGGATCATTTAGCACCGAGCAGTACTTC.

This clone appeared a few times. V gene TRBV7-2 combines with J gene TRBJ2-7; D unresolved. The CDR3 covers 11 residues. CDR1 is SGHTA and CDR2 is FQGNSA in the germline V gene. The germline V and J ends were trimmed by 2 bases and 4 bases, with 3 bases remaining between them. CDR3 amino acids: CASSLLYEQYF. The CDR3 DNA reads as TGTGCCAGCAGCTTATTATACGAGCAGTACTTC.

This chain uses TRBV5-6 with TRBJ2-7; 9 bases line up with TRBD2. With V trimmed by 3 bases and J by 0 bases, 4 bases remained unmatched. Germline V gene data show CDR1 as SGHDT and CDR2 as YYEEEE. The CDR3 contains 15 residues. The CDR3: CASSSPSGNSYEQYF. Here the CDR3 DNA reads TGTGCCAGCAGCTCCCCTAGCGGGAACTCCTACGAGCAGTACTTC.

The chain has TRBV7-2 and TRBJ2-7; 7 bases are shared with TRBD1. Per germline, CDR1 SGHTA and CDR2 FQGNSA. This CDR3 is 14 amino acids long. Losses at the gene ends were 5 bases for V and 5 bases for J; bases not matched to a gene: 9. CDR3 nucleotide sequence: TGTGCCAGCAGCCTCGCGACAGGGTACCACGAGCAGTACTTC. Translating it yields CASSLATGYHEQYF. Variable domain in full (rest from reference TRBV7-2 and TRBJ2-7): GAGVSQSPSNKVTEKGKDVELRCDPISGHTALYWYRQSLGQGLEFLIYFQGNSAPDKSGLPSDRFSAERTGGSVSTLTIQRTQQEDSAVYLCASSLATGYHEQYFGPGTRLTVT.

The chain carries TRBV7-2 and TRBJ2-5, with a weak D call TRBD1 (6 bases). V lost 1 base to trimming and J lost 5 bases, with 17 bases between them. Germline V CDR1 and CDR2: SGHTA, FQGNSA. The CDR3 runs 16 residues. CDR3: CASSLGPPGAGETQYF. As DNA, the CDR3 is TGTGCCAGCAGCTTAGGGCCGCCAGGGGCAGGGGAGACCCAGTACTTC.

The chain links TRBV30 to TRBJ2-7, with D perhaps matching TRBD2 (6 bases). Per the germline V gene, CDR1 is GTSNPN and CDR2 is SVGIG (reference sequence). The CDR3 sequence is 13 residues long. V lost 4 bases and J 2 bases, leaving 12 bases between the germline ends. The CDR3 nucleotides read TGTGCCTGGAAAGGAGGGAAAACCTACGAGCAGTACTTC. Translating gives CAWKGGKTYEQYF.

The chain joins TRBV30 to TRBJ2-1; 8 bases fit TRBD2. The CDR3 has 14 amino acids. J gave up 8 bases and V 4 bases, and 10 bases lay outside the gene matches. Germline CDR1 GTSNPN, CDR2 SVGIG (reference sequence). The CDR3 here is CAWNEREFWDEQFF. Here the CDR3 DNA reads TGTGCCTGGAATGAGCGGGAGTTCTGGGATGAGCAGTTCTTC. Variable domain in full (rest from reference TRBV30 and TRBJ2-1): SQTIHQWPATLVQPVGSPLSLECTVEGTSNPNLYWYRQAAGRGLQLLFYSVGIGQISSEVPQNLSASRPQDRQFILSSKKLLLSDSGFYLCAWNEREFWDEQFFGPGTRLTVL.

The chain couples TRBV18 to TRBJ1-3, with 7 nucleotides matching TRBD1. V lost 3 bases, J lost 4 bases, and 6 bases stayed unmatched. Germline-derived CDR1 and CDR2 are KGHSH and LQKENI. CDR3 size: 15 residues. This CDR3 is CASSPIRDRGNTIYF. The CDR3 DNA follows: TGTGCCAGCTCACCGATCCGGGACAGAGGAAACACCATATATTTT.

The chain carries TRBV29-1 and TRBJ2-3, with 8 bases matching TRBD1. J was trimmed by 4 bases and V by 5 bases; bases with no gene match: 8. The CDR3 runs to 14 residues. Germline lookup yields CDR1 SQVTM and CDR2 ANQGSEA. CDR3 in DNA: TGCAGCGTTCGGACAGGGTTAGGGGCAGATACGCAGTATTTT. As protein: CSVRTGLGADTQYF.

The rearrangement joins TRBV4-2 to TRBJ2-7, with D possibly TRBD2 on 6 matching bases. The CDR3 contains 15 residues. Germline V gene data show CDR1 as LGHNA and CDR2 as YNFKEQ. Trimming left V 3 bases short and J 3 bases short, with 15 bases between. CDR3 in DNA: TGTGCCAGCAGCCAGGAAACGGGAGAGAGCTACGAGCAGTACTTC. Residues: CASSQETGESYEQYF.

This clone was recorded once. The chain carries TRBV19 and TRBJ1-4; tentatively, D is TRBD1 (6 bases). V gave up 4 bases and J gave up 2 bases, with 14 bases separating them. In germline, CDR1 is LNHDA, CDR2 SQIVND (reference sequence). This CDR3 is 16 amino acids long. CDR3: CASSSYRAATNEKLFF. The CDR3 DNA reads TGTGCCAGTAGTAGCTACAGGGCTGCCACTAATGAAAAACTGTTTTTT.

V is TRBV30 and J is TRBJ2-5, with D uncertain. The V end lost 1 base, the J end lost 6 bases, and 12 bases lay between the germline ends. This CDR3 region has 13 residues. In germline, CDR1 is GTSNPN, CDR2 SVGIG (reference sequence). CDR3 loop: CAWSAYPMKTQYF. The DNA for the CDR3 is TGTGCCTGGAGTGCCTACCCTATGAAGACCCAGTACTTC.

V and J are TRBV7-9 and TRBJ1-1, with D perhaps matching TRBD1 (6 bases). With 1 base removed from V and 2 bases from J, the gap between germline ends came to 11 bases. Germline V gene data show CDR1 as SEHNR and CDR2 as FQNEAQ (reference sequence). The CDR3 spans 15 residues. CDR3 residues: CASSLVIRGNTEAFF. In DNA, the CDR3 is TGTGCCAGCAGCTTAGTCATCAGGGGTAACACTGAAGCTTTCTTT.

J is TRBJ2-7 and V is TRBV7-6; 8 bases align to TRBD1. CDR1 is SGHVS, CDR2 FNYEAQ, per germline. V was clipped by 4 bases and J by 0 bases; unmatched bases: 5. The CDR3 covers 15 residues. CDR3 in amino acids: CASSSMTGASYEQYF. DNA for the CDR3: TGTGCCAGCAGCTCCATGACAGGGGCCTCCTACGAGCAGTACTTC.

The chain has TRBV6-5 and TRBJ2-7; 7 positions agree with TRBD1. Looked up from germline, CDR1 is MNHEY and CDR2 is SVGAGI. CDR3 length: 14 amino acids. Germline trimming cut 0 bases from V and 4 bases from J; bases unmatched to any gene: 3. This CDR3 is CASSYSRGQYEQYF. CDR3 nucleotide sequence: TGTGCCAGCAGTTACTCGAGGGGGCAGTACGAGCAGTACTTC.

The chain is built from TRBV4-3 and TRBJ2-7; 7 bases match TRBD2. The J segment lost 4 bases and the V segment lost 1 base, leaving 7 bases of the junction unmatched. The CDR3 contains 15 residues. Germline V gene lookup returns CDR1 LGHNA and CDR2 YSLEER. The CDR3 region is CASSQGGGGYYEQYF. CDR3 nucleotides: TGCGCCAGCAGCCAAGGGGGGGGAGGTTATTACGAGCAGTACTTC.

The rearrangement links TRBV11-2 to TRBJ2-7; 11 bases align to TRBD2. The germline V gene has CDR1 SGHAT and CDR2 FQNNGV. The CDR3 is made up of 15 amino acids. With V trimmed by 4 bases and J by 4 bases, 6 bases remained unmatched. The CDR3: CASSSFSGRAYEQYF. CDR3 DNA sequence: TGTGCCAGCAGCTCCTTTAGCGGGAGGGCTTACGAGCAGTACTTC. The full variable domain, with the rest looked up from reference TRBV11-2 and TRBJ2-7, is EAGVAQSPRYKIIEKRQSVAFWCNPISGHATLYWYQQILGQGPKLLIQFQNNGVVDDSQLPKDRFSAERLKGVDSTLKIQPAKLEDSAVYLCASSSFSGRAYEQYFGPGTRLTVT.

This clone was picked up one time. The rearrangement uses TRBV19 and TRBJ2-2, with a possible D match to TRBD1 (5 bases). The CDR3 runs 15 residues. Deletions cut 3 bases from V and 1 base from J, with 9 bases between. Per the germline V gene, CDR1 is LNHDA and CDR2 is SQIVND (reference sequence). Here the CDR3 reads CASSMPGLNTGELFF. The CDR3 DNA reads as TGTGCCAGTAGTATGCCAGGGTTGAACACCGGGGAGCTGTTTTTT.

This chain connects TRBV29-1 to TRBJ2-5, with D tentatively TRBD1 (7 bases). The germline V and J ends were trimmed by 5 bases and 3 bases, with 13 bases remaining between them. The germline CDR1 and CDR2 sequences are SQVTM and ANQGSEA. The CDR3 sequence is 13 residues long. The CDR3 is CSVSAGTEETQYF. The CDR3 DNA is TGCAGCGTTTCCGCGGGGACAGAAGAGACCCAGTACTTC.

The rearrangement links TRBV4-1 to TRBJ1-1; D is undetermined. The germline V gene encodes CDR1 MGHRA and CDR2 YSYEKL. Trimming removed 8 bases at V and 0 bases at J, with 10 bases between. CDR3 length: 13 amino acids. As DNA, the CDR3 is TGCGCCAGCGGTGACTTTTTGAACACTGAAGCTTTCTTT. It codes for CASGDFLNTEAFF.